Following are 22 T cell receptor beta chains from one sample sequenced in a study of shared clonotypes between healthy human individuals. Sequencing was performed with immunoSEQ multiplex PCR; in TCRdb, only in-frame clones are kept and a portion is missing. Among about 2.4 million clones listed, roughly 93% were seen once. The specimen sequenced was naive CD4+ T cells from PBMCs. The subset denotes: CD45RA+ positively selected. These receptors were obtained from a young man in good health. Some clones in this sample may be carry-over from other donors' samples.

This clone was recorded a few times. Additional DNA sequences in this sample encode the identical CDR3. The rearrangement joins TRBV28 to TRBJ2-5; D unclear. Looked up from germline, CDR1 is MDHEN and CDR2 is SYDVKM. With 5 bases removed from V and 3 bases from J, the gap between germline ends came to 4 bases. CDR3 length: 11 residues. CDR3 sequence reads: CASSPEETQYF. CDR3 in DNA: TGTGCCAGCAGTCCCGAAGAGACCCAGTACTTC. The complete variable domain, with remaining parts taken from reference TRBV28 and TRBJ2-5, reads DVKVTQSSRYLVKRTGEKVFLECVQDMDHENMFWYRQDPGLGLRLIYFSYDVKMKEKGDIPEGYSVSREKKERFSLILESASTNQTSMYLCASSPEETQYFGPGTRLLVL.

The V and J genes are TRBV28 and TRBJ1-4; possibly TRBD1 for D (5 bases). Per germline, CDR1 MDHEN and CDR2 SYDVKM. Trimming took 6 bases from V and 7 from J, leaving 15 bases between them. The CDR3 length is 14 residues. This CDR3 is CASSVSGVGEKLFF. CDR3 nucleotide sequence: TGTGCCAGCAGCGTCTCGGGGGTCGGTGAAAAACTGTTTTTT.

CDR3: CASSLGQVVRETQYF. The CDR3 DNA is TGTGCCAGCAGCTTAGGGCAGGTGGTGAGAGAGACCCAGTACTTC. The chain employs TRBV7-2 and TRBJ2-5; no firm D call. With 1 base removed from V and 4 bases from J, the gap between germline ends came to 13 bases. This CDR3 is built from 15 residues. Germline CDR1 and CDR2: SGHTA and FQGNSA. Drawing the rest from reference TRBV7-2 and TRBJ2-5, the complete variable domain is GAGVSQSPSNKVTEKGKDVELRCDPISGHTALYWYRQSLGQGLEFLIYFQGNSAPDKSGLPSDRFSAERTGGSVSTLTIQRTQQEDSAVYLCASSLGQVVRETQYFGPGTRLLVL.

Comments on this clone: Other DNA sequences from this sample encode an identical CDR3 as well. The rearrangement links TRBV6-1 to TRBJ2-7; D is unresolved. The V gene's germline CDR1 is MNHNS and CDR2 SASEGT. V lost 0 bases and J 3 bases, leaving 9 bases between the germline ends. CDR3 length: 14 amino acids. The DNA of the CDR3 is TGTGCCAGCAGTGAAGCAGGTGGTGACTACGAGCAGTACTTC. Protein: CASSEAGGDYEQYF.

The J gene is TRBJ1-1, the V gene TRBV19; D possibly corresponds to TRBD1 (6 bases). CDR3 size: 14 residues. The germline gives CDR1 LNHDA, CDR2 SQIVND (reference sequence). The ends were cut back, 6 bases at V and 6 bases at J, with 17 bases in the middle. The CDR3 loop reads CASRAEGGRAEAFF. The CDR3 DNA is TGTGCCAGTAGGGCGGAGGGGGGGAGGGCTGAAGCTTTCTTT.

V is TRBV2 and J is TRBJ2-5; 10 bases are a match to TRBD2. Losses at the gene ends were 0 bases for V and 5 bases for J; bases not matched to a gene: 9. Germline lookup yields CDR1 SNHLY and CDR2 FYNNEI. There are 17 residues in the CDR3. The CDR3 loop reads CASSEAGPSGSVETQYF. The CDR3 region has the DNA TGTGCCAGCAGTGAAGCTGGTCCTAGCGGGAGTGTGGAGACCCAGTACTTC.

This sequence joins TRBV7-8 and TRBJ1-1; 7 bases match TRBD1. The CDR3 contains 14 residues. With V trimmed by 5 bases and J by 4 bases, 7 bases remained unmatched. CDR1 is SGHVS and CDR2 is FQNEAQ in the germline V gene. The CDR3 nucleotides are TGTGCCAGCAGCCTTCCCCAGGGGGGCACTGAAGCTTTCTTT. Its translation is CASSLPQGGTEAFF.

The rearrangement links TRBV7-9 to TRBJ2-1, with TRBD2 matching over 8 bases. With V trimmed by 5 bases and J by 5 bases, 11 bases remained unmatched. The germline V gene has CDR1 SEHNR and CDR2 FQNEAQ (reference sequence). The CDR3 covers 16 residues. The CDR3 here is CASSLIGAGANNEQFF. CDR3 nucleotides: TGTGCCAGCAGCCTCATCGGAGCGGGAGCGAACAATGAGCAGTTCTTC.

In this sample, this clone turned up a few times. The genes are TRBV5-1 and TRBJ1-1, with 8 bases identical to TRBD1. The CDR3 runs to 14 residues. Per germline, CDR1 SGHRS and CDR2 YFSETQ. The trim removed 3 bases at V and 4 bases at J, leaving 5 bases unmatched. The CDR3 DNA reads TGCGCCAGCAGCTACGACAGGGGTAGCACTGAAGCTTTCTTT. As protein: CASSYDRGSTEAFF.

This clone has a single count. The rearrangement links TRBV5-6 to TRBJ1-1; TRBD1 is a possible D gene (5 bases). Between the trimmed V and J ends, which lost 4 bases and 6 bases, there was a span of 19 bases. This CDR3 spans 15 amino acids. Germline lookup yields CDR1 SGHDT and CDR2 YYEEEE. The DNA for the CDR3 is TGTGCCAGCAGCGGAGGGGCAGGGCTTAGCTCTGAAGCTTTCTTT. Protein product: CASSGGAGLSSEAFF.

This chain's CDR3 is CASSQERTRQETQYF. DNA of the CDR3: TGTGCCAGTAGTCAGGAGAGGACCCGTCAAGAGACCCAGTACTTC. The J gene is TRBJ2-5, the V gene TRBV19; D gene ambiguous. The CDR3 spans 15 residues. The germline CDR1 and CDR2 sequences are LNHDA and SQIVND (reference sequence). The V end lost 5 bases, the J end lost 2 bases, and 15 bases lay between the germline ends.

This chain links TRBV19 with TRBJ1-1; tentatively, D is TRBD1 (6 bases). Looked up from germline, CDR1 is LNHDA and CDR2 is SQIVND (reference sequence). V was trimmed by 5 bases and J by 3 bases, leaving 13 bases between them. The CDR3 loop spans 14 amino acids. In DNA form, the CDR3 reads TGTGCCAGTAGTTCACAGGGCTGGGACACTGAAGCTTTCTTT. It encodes CASSSQGWDTEAFF.

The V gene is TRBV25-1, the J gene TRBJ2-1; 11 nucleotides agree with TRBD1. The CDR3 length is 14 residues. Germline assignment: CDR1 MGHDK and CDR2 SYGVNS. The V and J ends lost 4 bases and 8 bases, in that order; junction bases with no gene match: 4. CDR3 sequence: CASSAGTGGHEQFF. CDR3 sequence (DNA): TGTGCCAGCAGTGCCGGGACAGGGGGGCATGAGCAGTTCTTC.

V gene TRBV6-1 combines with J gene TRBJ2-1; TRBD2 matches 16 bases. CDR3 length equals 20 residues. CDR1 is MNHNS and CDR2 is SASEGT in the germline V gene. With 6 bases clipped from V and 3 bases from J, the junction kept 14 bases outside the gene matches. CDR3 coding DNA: TGTGCCAGCAGAGAATCCGGGACTAGCGGGAGGGCCTACATCTACAATGAGCAGTTCTTC. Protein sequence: CASRESGTSGRAYIYNEQFF.

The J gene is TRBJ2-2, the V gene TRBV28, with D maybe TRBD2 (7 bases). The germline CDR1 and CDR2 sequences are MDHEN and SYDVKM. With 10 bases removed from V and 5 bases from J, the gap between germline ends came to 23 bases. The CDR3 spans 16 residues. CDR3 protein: CATGKIWGGRTGELFF. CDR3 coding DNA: TGTGCCACCGGGAAAATCTGGGGGGGGCGGACCGGGGAGCTGTTTTTT. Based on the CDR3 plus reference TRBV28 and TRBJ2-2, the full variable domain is DVKVTQSSRYLVKRTGEKVFLECVQDMDHENMFWYRQDPGLGLRLIYFSYDVKMKEKGDIPEGYSVSREKKERFSLILESASTNQTSMYLCATGKIWGGRTGELFFGEGSRLTVL.

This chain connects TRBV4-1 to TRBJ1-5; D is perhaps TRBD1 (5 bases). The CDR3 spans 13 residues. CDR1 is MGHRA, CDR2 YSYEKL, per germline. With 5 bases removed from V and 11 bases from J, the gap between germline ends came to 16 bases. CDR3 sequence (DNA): TGCGCCAGCAGCGACAGTGATGGGGACTCCCAGCATTTT. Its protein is CASSDSDGDSQHF.

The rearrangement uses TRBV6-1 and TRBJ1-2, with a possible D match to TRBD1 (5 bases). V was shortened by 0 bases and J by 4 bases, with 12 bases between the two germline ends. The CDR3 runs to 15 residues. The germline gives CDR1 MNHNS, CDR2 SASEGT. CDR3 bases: TGTGCCAGCAGTGAAGCGCTGGGAGGGACCTATGGCTACACCTTC. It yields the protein CASSEALGGTYGYTF.

The CDR3 nucleotides are TGTGCCAGCAGCAAATGGGACTCCTCCTACGAGCAGTACTTC. Protein product: CASSKWDSSYEQYF. V usage is TRBV21-1 and J usage is TRBJ2-7; the table's D call of TRBD2 was not tested on the DNA. TRBV21-1 is a pseudogene segment. This CDR3 region has 14 residues.

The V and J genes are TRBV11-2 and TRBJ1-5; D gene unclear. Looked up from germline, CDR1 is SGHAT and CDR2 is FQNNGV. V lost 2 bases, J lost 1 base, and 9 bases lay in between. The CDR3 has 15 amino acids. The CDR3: CASSLSGVSNQPQHF. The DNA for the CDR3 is TGTGCCAGCAGCTTAAGTGGCGTGAGCAATCAGCCCCAGCATTTT.

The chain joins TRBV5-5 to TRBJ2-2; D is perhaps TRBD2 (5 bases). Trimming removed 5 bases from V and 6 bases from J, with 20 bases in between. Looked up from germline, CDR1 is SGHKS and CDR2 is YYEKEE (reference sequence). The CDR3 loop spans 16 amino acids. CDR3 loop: CASRRAVRQEPGELFF. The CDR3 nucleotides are TGTGCCAGCAGGCGGGCCGTCCGTCAAGAACCCGGGGAGCTGTTTTTT.

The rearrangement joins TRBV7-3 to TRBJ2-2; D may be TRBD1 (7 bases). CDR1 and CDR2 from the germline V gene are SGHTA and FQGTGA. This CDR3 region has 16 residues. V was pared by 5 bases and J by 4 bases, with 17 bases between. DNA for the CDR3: TGTGCCAGCAGCCCATCAAGGCAGGGGGGCACCGGGGAGCTGTTTTTT. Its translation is CASSPSRQGGTGELFF.

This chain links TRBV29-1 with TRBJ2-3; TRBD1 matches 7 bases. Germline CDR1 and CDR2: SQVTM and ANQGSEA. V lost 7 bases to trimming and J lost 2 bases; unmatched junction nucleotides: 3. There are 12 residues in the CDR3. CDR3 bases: TGCAGCGGGACAGGCAACACAGATACGCAGTATTTT. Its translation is CSGTGNTDTQYF.